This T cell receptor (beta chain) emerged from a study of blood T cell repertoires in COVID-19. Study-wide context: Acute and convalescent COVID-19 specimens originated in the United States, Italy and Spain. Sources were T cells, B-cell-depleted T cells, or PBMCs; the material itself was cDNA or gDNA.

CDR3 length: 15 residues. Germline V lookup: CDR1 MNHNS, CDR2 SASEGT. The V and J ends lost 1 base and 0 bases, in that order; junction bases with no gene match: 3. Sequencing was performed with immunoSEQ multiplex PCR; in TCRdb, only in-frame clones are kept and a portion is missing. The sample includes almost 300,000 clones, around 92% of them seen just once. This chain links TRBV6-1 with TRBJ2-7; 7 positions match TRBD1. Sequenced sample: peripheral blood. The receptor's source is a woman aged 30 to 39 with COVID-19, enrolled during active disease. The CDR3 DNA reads TGTGCCAGCAGTGAAGGGACAGGAGTCTCCTACGAGCAGTACTTC. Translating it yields CASSEGTGVSYEQYF.